This T cell receptor (beta chain) originates from a study of T cells in Graves' hyperthyroidism and ophthalmopathy. Regarding the study as a whole: Before onset, by a median of 6.5 months, the model predicted ophthalmopathy.

Germline CDR1 LNHDA, CDR2 SQIVND (reference sequence). This CDR3 spans 16 amino acids. Trimming stripped 6 bases from V and 2 bases from J, with 17 bases between. The source material, RNA transcripts, was used to amplify TCR beta CDR3 regions. The TCR CDR3 was amplified in a first-round RT-PCR using the HTBI primer set. TCRdb called the multiplex PCR reads again in MiXCR, with one record for every CDR3 protein. The data show nearly 750,000 distinct CDR3 sequences, approximately 36% seen once. Worth noting for this clonotype: Its antigen remains unidentified.

The chain combines TRBV19 with TRBJ1-5, with no clear D. The sequenced sample consisted of blood. This TCR was sampled from a middle-aged woman with Graves' hyperthyroidism. In nucleotides, the CDR3 is TGTGCCAGTAGAAACTCCCCGGCAGCCCGCAATCAGCCCCAGCATTTT. As protein: CASRNSPAARNQPQHF.